This TCR beta chain was recovered during a study of OX40 agonist ivuxolimab in advanced cancers. At the level of the study: Prior anti-PD-1, anti-PD-L1 or anti-CTLA-4 therapy was allowed; about 39% had some. Three dose-escalation patients had partial responses: one with hepatocellular carcinoma and two with cutaneous melanoma. Study-level points and caveats: At 0.1 to 3.0 mg/kg, CD4+ and CD8+ blood T cells expanded clonally by week 6. More expanded clones were seen, on average, in CD8+ T cells than in CD4+.

J was trimmed by 7 bases and V by 6 bases; bases with no gene match: 7. The CDR3 has 14 amino acids. Germline V gene data show CDR1 as MNHEY and CDR2 as SVGAGI. In regard to this clone: The antigen is unknown.

Generated by immunoSEQ multiplex PCR, the TCRdb table keeps only in-frame clones and is missing some. The sample yields around 60,000 clones, 79% seen once. The chain uses TRBV6-5 and TRBJ1-4; TRBD1 agrees at 8 bases. Sequencing used CD4+ or CD8+ T cells sorted from blood, obtained in a trial of the OX40 agonist ivuxolimab. The clonotype comes from an adult with an advanced solid tumor such as melanoma, head and neck, liver or kidney cancer. DNA of the CDR3: TGTGCCAGCAGAGAGCCAGGGGGCGGTGAAAAACTGTTTTTT. This encodes CASREPGGGEKLFF.